These T cell receptor beta chains were read from a single sample in a study of CD8+ T cells in alopecia areata. Some clones are missing from TCRdb's copy, which holds only in-frame ones; the method was immunoSEQ multiplex PCR. The table lists 80,000 to 95,000 clones, roughly 40% of them singletons. The sample consisted of CD8+ T cells sorted from blood, taken at week 24, from a patient treated with tofacitinib. The receptors stem from a human donor with alopecia areata. Each CDR3 is given with its conserved first and last residue. D genes are given only for firm matches. Expanded clones are given a class, and other clones once, few, many or no size at all.

TRBV7-9	TRBD2	NA	TRBJ2-1	CASSPGLADTSYNEQFF	TGTGCCAGCAGCCCGGGACTAGCGGATACCTCCTACAATGAGCAGTTCTTC
TRBV6-1	TRBD1	once	TRBJ1-5	CASSQDRVGSNQPQHF	TGTGCCAGCAGTCAAGACAGGGTGGGGAGCAATCAGCCCCAGCATTTT
TRBV9	TRBD2	NA	TRBJ2-2	CASSDREGANTGELFF	TGTGCCAGCAGCGACCGGGAGGGCGCGAACACCGGGGAGCTGTTTTTT
TRBV11-2	NA	few	TRBJ1-2	CASSRGGGYTF	TGTGCCAGCAGCAGGGGGGGTGGCTACACCTTC
TRBV9	TRBD1	NA	TRBJ2-7	CASSVPRDRAYEQYF	TGTGCCAGCAGCGTACCCCGGGACAGGGCCTACGAGCAGTACTTC
TRBV30	NA	NA	TRBJ2-7	CAWRGGTGGREPYEQYF	TGTGCCTGGCGGGGAGGGACAGGCGGAAGAGAGCCTTACGAGCAGTACTTC
TRBV2	NA	few	TRBJ2-1	CASSSTYNEQFF	TGTGCCAGCAGTTCAACCTACAATGAGCAGTTCTTC
TRBV7-9	NA	NA	TRBJ1-5	CASSPPGSRDQPQHF	TGTGCCAGCAGCCCACCGGGGTCTAGGGACCAGCCCCAGCATTTT
TRBV29-1	NA	NA	TRBJ2-5	CSASGTGVATSGKYQETQYF	TGCAGCGCCTCCGGGACAGGGGTGGCGACTAGCGGGAAGTACCAAGAGACCCAGTACTTC
TRBV13	NA	NA	TRBJ2-7	CASSETSGLHYEQYF	TGTGCCAGCAGCGAGACCTCCGGGCTACACTACGAGCAGTACTTC
TRBV7-3	TRBD1	NA	TRBJ1-2	CASSSYGTDSGYTF	TGTGCCAGCAGCTCCTATGGGACAGATTCTGGCTACACCTTC
TRBV5-1	NA	few	TRBJ1-1	CASSLGWDNTEAFF	TGCGCCAGCAGCTTAGGATGGGACAACACTGAAGCTTTCTTT
TRBV19	NA	few	TRBJ2-1	CASRFGGSEQFF	TGTGCCAGTAGATTTGGCGGATCAGAGCAGTTCTTC
TRBV6-5	NA	NA	TRBJ2-7	CASSSPRDPQGPEQYF	TGTGCCAGCAGTTCCCCCCGGGACCCGCAGGGCCCCGAGCAGTACTTC
TRBV30	NA	NA	TRBJ1-2	CAWNRGVHGYTF	TGTGCCTGGAACCGGGGAGTACATGGCTACACCTTC
TRBV19	NA	NA	TRBJ1-1	CASSLATEAFF	TGTGCCAGTAGTTTGGCGACTGAAGCTTTCTTT
TRBV7-9	NA	NA	TRBJ1-2	CASRGALMYGYTF	TGTGCCAGCCGCGGGGCGCTTATGTATGGCTACACCTTC
TRBV7-6	TRBD2	few	TRBJ2-3	CASRSSGGSTDTQYF	TGTGCCAGCAGATCTAGCGGGGGGAGCACAGATACGCAGTATTTT
TRBV14	NA	NA	TRBJ2-1	CASSQTLNEQFF	TGTGCCAGCAGCCAAACCCTCAATGAGCAGTTCTTC
TRBV9	NA	few	TRBJ2-3	CASSDATPHPSTDTQYF	TGTGCCAGCAGCGACGCCACACCCCATCCCAGCACAGATACGCAGTATTTT
TRBV27	TRBD2	NA	TRBJ2-1	CASSWFLAGSNEQFF	TGTGCCAGCAGTTGGTTCCTAGCGGGAAGCAATGAGCAGTTCTTC
TRBV2	NA	NA	TRBJ1-1	CASSEYSKNTEAFF	TGTGCCAGCAGTGAATACAGTAAGAACACTGAAGCTTTCTTT
TRBV9	NA	NA	TRBJ2-3	CASSVDGTSTDTQYF	TGTGCCAGCAGCGTAGATGGGACATCCACAGATACGCAGTATTTT
TRBV5-4	NA	NA	TRBJ2-4	CASSLGGVVSSYF	TGTGCCAGCAGCTTGGGGGGCGTAGTGTCTTCGTACTTC
TRBV28	NA	NA	TRBJ2-1	CASSSPSGLALSLNNEQFF	TGTGCCAGCAGTTCGCCCTCCGGGCTAGCCCTATCCTTAAACAATGAGCAGTTCTTC
TRBV29-1	NA	few	TRBJ1-2	CSVAASNYGYTF	TGCAGCGTTGCCGCCAGTAACTATGGCTACACCTTC
TRBV25-1	NA	few	TRBJ2-7	CASSEGLANEQYF	TGTGCCAGCAGTGAAGGGCTAGCTAACGAGCAGTACTTC
TRBV7-9	TRBD1	NA	TRBJ2-4	CASSFGTGRQNIQYF	TGTGCCAGCAGCTTCGGGACAGGGCGCCAAAACATTCAGTACTTC
TRBV29-1	NA	NA	TRBJ2-3	CSSSPDYTDTQYF	TGCAGCTCCTCGCCCGACTACACAGATACGCAGTATTTT
TRBV4-1	TRBD2	NA	TRBJ2-1	CASSQGTSDEQFF	TGCGCCAGCAGCCAGGGCACTAGCGATGAGCAGTTCTTC
TRBV6-6	NA	NA	TRBJ2-7	CASSYGEPEQYF	TGTGCCAGCAGTTACGGAGAGCCCGAGCAGTACTTC
TRBV5-1	NA	NA	TRBJ1-2	CASSQTSPDGYTF	TGCGCCAGCAGCCAAACCTCGCCGGATGGCTACACCTTC
TRBV28	TRBD2	NA	TRBJ2-1	CASSLLAGESNEQFF	TGTGCCAGCAGTCTCCTAGCGGGAGAGAGCAATGAGCAGTTCTTC
TRBV19	NA	NA	TRBJ2-1	CASSMWRGPYNEQFF	TGTGCCAGTAGTATGTGGCGGGGACCATACAATGAGCAGTTCTTC
TRBV10-3	NA	few	TRBJ2-6	CAISEPPAEAGSGANVLTF	TGTGCCATCAGTGAGCCCCCCGCGGAGGCGGGCTCTGGGGCCAACGTCCTGACTTTC
TRBV19	NA	once	TRBJ2-5	CASSPLAEETQYF	TGTGCCAGTAGTCCCCTAGCTGAAGAGACCCAGTACTTC
TRBV9	TRBD2	NA	TRBJ2-1	CASSVEAGGQGNEQFF	TGTGCCAGCAGCGTAGAGGCGGGAGGGCAAGGTAATGAGCAGTTCTTC
TRBV6-1	TRBD1	NA	TRBJ2-1	CASSDGTALGNEQFF	TGTGCCAGCAGTGACGGGACAGCCTTAGGGAATGAGCAGTTCTTC
TRBV2	NA	NA	TRBJ1-1	CASSTINTEAFF	TGTGCCAGCAGTACAATAAACACTGAAGCTTTCTTT
TRBV2	TRBD1	NA	TRBJ2-2	CASIGGEGTGELFF	TGTGCCAGCATAGGGGGCGAGGGCACCGGGGAGCTGTTTTTT
TRBV7-6	NA	NA	TRBJ2-7	CASSLGLRFEQYF	TGTGCCAGCAGCTTGGGACTCCGCTTCGAGCAGTACTTC
TRBV20-1	NA	many	TRBJ2-1	CSAPLYNEQFF	TGCAGTGCCCCACTTTACAATGAGCAGTTCTTC
TRBV29-1	NA	NA	TRBJ2-2	CSVTGARGKLFF	TGCAGCGTGACGGGAGCAAGGGGGAAGCTGTTTTTT
TRBV9	TRBD1	few	TRBJ2-7	CASSVSDRVWYEQYF	TGTGCCAGCAGCGTGTCCGACAGGGTCTGGTACGAGCAGTACTTC
TRBV5-6	NA	NA	TRBJ1-5	CASSLAGVGSNQPQHF	TGTGCCAGCAGCTTGGCAGGGGTTGGGAGCAATCAGCCCCAGCATTTT
TRBV4-3	NA	few	TRBJ2-7	CASSPGTSSSYEQYF	TGCGCCAGCAGCCCAGGGACATCGAGCTCCTACGAGCAGTACTTC
TRBV30	NA	few	TRBJ2-2	CAGKGRNSGELFF	TGTGCCGGAAAGGGACGAAACTCCGGGGAGCTGTTTTTT
TRBV27	NA	NA	TRBJ2-2	CASSFYGGNTGELFF	TGTGCCAGCAGTTTTTACGGGGGGAACACCGGGGAGCTGTTTTTT
TRBV6-6	NA	NA	TRBJ1-5	CASSQTNHQPQHF	TGTGCCAGCAGTCAAACCAACCATCAGCCCCAGCATTTT
TRBV10-3	NA	few	TRBJ1-1	CAISRAQGSTEAFF	TGTGCCATCAGTCGAGCCCAGGGGAGCACTGAAGCTTTCTTT
TRBV2	TRBD2	NA	TRBJ2-2	CASSVPLAGMYNTGELFF	TGTGCCAGCAGTGTACCACTAGCGGGAATGTACAACACCGGGGAGCTGTTTTTT
TRBV29-1	TRBD1	few	TRBJ1-2	CSVEVVGQGATRYGYTF	TGCAGCGTTGAGGTGGTAGGACAGGGGGCAACACGGTATGGCTACACCTTC
TRBV6-1	NA	NA	TRBJ2-7	CASRQGTYEQYF	TGTGCCAGCAGACAGGGAACCTACGAGCAGTACTTC
TRBV7-9	NA	NA	TRBJ2-7	CASPPPGATYEQYF	TGTGCCAGCCCCCCTCCCGGGGCAACCTACGAGCAGTACTTC
TRBV5-1	NA	NA	TRBJ2-3	CASSSSEDTQYF	TGCGCCAGCAGCAGCTCTGAAGATACGCAGTATTTT
TRBV7-2	TRBD2	NA	TRBJ2-7	CASSWGLAALLYF	TGTGCCAGCAGCTGGGGACTAGCGGCTCTCTTGTACTTC